This TCR beta chain was observed in a study of early T cells in non-severe SARS-CoV-2 infection. On the study more broadly: The authors sequenced bulk RNA from unsorted whole blood, leaving chains unpaired. Study observations and caveats: Sequences matched to VDJdb favored anti-spike CD8 responses, while private and CD4 specificities were missed.

This clonotype has a handful of counts. Its target is not known. Each single cDNA molecule received a unique molecular identifier. TCRdb reprocessed the 5' RACE reads via MiXCR and lists one record per CDR3 protein. This sample yields about 32,000 distinct CDR3 sequences, of which 5% to 6.5% are seen a single time; around 3.8% belongs to the top ten. Germline V lookup: CDR1 SGHDT, CDR2 YYEEEE. This CDR3 has 15 residues. V lost 0 bases and J lost 0, with 7 bases in between. The V call is TRBV5-6, the J call TRBJ1-5; D unresolved. The TCR originated in an adult who was a healthcare worker with PCR-confirmed SARS-CoV-2 infection or an uninfected control (not recorded which). The specimen sequenced was whole blood. CDR3 sequence reads: CASSLGPFSNQPQHF. As DNA, the CDR3 is TGTGCCAGCAGCTTGGGACCTTTTAGCAATCAGCCCCAGCATTTT.